These 21 T cell receptor beta chains were all obtained from the same sample, sequenced in a study of blood T cell repertoires in COVID-19. Profiling relied on immunoSEQ multiplex PCR, and the TCRdb table lists in-frame clones only, not all of them. The data hold roughly 200,000 clones, with 70% to 90% observed a single time. Material for sequencing was peripheral blood. These receptors were taken from a man aged 40-55 years with active or convalescent COVID-19.

The chain recombines TRBV20-1 with TRBJ2-7, with 8 nucleotides matching TRBD2. V trimming: 3 bases; J trimming: 3 bases; junction bases outside the gene matches: 19. The germline gives CDR1 DFQATT, CDR2 SNEGSKA (reference sequence). The CDR3 runs to 18 residues. The CDR3 protein is CSASMGWGVAGPGYEQYF. The CDR3 nucleotides are TGCAGTGCTAGTATGGGATGGGGGGTAGCGGGGCCCGGCTACGAGCAGTACTTC.

This clone was picked up a small number of times. This chain links TRBV4-2 with TRBJ1-6; D is unresolved. Germline CDR1 and CDR2: LGHNA and YNFKEQ. The CDR3 has 13 amino acids. Trimming cost V 1 base and J 7 bases, with 5 bases left between them. In DNA form, the CDR3 reads TGTGCCAGCAGCCAAGGACACAATTCACCCCTCCACTTT. It encodes CASSQGHNSPLHF.

J is TRBJ2-3 and V is TRBV19, with TRBD2 matching over 8 bases. The CDR3 length is 16 residues. Germline-derived CDR1 and CDR2 are LNHDA and SQIVND (reference sequence). Unmatched junction bases numbered 12, after V lost 4 bases and J lost 6 bases. Here the CDR3 DNA reads TGTGCCAGTAGTACCCGAAGGACTAGCTTGGCCGATACGCAGTATTTT. It encodes CASSTRRTSLADTQYF.

This clone was observed once. The chain uses TRBV2 and TRBJ2-3; D may be TRBD2 (6 bases). The V end lost 11 bases, the J end lost 0 bases, and 18 bases lay between the germline ends. The CDR3 length is 15 residues. Germline CDR1 and CDR2: SNHLY and FYNNEI. The CDR3 DNA reads as TGTGCCGGGGGGACCGGACTCGGAAGCACAGATACGCAGTATTTT. Translation gives CAGGTGLGSTDTQYF.

The V and J genes are TRBV7-9 and TRBJ1-2, with D perhaps matching TRBD1 (6 bases). Germline V lookup: CDR1 SEHNR, CDR2 FQNEAQ (reference sequence). The CDR3 loop spans 14 amino acids. Trimming removed 6 bases at V and 4 bases at J, with 15 bases between. CDR3: CASSRTSGAYGYTF. CDR3 DNA sequence: TGTGCCAGCAGTCGTACCTCAGGGGCCTATGGCTACACCTTC.

The V and J genes are TRBV11-2 and TRBJ1-3; D call uncertain. The V gene's germline CDR1 is SGHAT and CDR2 FQNNGV. The CDR3 extends over 15 amino acids. V lost 5 bases, J lost 1 base, and 12 bases lay in between. CDR3 loop: CASSTRSGSGNTIYF. The CDR3 DNA sequence: TGTGCCAGCAGCACCCGGTCGGGGTCTGGAAACACCATATATTTT.

The chain is built from TRBV6-4 and TRBJ2-5; D might be TRBD1 (5 bases). In germline, CDR1 is MRHNA, CDR2 SNTAGT. V gave up 4 bases and J gave up 4 bases, with 10 bases separating them. This CDR3 comprises 13 residues. The CDR3 DNA reads as TGTGCCAGCAGTGGGACAATCGGAGAGACCCAGTACTTC. It yields the protein CASSGTIGETQYF.

The rearrangement joins TRBV19 to TRBJ2-3; 7 nucleotides match TRBD2. The germline V gene has CDR1 LNHDA and CDR2 SQIVND (reference sequence). CDR3 size: 16 residues. Trimming at V came to 2 bases and at J to 0 bases, leaving 5 bases not matched to a gene. Here the CDR3 DNA reads TGTGCCAGTAGTATAATCCTAGCGGTGAGCACAGATACGCAGTATTTT. As protein: CASSIILAVSTDTQYF. Full variable domain (outside the CDR3, taken from reference TRBV19 and TRBJ2-3): DGGITQSPKYLFRKEGQNVTLSCEQNLNHDAMYWYRQDPGQGLRLIYYSQIVNDFQKGDIAEGYSVSREKKESFPLTVTSAQKNPTAFYLCASSIILAVSTDTQYFGPGTRLTVL.

The rearrangement joins TRBV11-3 to TRBJ1-5, with D unresolved. The CDR3 contains 15 residues. Germline-derived CDR1 and CDR2 are SGHNT and YENEEA. V shed 6 bases and J shed 0 bases, with 12 bases lying between them. The CDR3 reads CASRHGGHSNQPQHF. Here the CDR3 DNA reads TGTGCCAGCAGACATGGAGGTCATAGCAATCAGCCCCAGCATTTT.

The chain has TRBV7-2 and TRBJ2-7; a possible D gene is TRBD1 (6 bases). CDR1 and CDR2 (germline): SGHTA, FQGNSA. Trimming removed 4 bases from V and 3 bases from J, with 10 bases in between. CDR3 length: 13 residues. CDR3 in DNA: TGTGCCAGCAGCTCGGGGACAAGCTACGAGCAGTACTTC. Translated: CASSSGTSYEQYF. The entire variable domain, with the rest obtained from reference TRBV7-2 and TRBJ2-7, is as follows: GAGVSQSPSNKVTEKGKDVELRCDPISGHTALYWYRQSLGQGLEFLIYFQGNSAPDKSGLPSDRFSAERTGGSVSTLTIQRTQQEDSAVYLCASSSGTSYEQYFGPGTRLTVT.

This chain connects TRBV6-5 to TRBJ2-7, with TRBD2 as a possible D gene (5 bases). The V and J ends lost 5 bases and 0 bases respectively, with 8 bases between them. Germline V gene lookup returns CDR1 MNHEY and CDR2 SVGAGI. This CDR3 spans 13 amino acids. The CDR3 bases are TGTGCCAGCAGTAGGACTGTCTCCTACGAGCAGTACTTC. Translating gives CASSRTVSYEQYF.

The chain carries TRBV6-5 and TRBJ1-1; TRBD1 might be the D (5 bases). The ends were cut back, 6 bases at V and 0 bases at J, with 11 bases in the middle. This CDR3 is 14 amino acids long. Germline V gene sequence: CDR1 MNHEY, CDR2 SVGAGI. The CDR3 DNA sequence: TGTGCCAGCAGGAAACCGACAGTGAACACTGAAGCTTTCTTT. The encoded protein is CASRKPTVNTEAFF.

This clone was detected only once. V is TRBV5-1 and J is TRBJ1-1; 8 positions agree with TRBD1. The CDR3 has 16 residues. Germline V gives CDR1 SGHRS, CDR2 YFSETQ. J gave up 5 bases and V 4 bases, and 13 bases lay outside the gene matches. CDR3 protein: CASSDGQGRGGTEAFF. CDR3 nucleotides: TGCGCCAGCAGCGACGGACAGGGAAGAGGGGGAACTGAAGCTTTCTTT.

The CDR3 protein is CASSQRWTGGVLAEKLFF. The CDR3 coding sequence is TGCGCCAGCAGCCAACGATGGACAGGGGGCGTTCTAGCTGAAAAACTGTTTTTT. The V gene is TRBV4-1, the J gene TRBJ1-4; 11 nucleotides agree with TRBD1. The CDR3 extends over 18 amino acids. Trimming cost V 2 bases and J 7 bases; bases outside gene matches: 12. From germline, CDR1 is MGHRA and CDR2 YSYEKL.

V and J are TRBV5-1 and TRBJ1-1, with TRBD1 matching 12 bases. CDR3 length equals 18 residues. Germline loops: CDR1 SGHRS, CDR2 YFSETQ. J lost 4 bases, V lost 4 bases, and 14 bases had no gene match. As DNA, the CDR3 is TGCGCCAGCAGCAGCCCTCGGGACAGGGGGCGAGGAATCACTGAAGCTTTCTTT. The encoded protein is CASSSPRDRGRGITEAFF.

This chain connects TRBV6-5 to TRBJ1-2, with a weak D call TRBD1 (5 bases). The CDR3 contains 15 residues. V shed 5 bases and J shed 7 bases, with 20 bases lying between them. Germline V lookup: CDR1 MNHEY, CDR2 SVGAGI. The CDR3 spells CASSLTLDKNPGYTF. CDR3 in DNA: TGTGCCAGCAGTCTTACCCTGGACAAGAACCCTGGCTACACCTTC.

The gene calls are TRBV4-2 and TRBJ2-5, with 13 positions matching TRBD2. The CDR3 covers 16 residues. Germline V CDR1 and CDR2: LGHNA, YNFKEQ. The junction had 6 bases not matched to a gene; V was cut back by 6 bases and J by 2 bases. CDR3 region: CASSQTSGGVQETQYF. The CDR3 nucleotides are TGTGCCAGCAGTCAAACTAGCGGGGGGGTACAAGAGACCCAGTACTTC.

This clone appeared once. The rearrangement uses TRBV15 and TRBJ1-5; no clear D. Germline V gene data show CDR1 as LNHNV and CDR2 as YYDKDF (reference sequence). V was trimmed by 8 bases and J by 5 bases, leaving 19 bases between them. CDR3 length equals 15 residues. As DNA, the CDR3 is TGTGCCACCCTAGGCGGGTTTAGTGCCGATCAGCCCCAGCATTTT. Translating gives CATLGGFSADQPQHF.

The genes are TRBV5-4 and TRBJ2-5; D is undetermined. The germline V gene encodes CDR1 SGHNT and CDR2 YYREEE (reference sequence). The CDR3 is 12 residues long. V dropped 2 bases and J dropped 3 bases, with 5 bases sitting between them. DNA for the CDR3: TGTGCCAGCAGCTTCCCCGAAGAGACCCAGTACTTC. This sequence encodes CASSFPEETQYF.

This chain links TRBV11-2 with TRBJ1-3; D is perhaps TRBD1 (6 bases). Per germline, CDR1 SGHAT and CDR2 FQNNGV. This CDR3 spans 15 amino acids. Trimming cost V 4 bases and J 0 bases, with 10 bases left between them. The CDR3 coding sequence is TGTGCCAGCAGCTCAGGACAGCGCTCTGGAAACACCATATATTTT. Its translation is CASSSGQRSGNTIYF.

V usage is TRBV5-6 and J usage is TRBJ1-2, with 7 bases matching TRBD1. The CDR3 runs to 18 residues. Per germline, CDR1 SGHDT and CDR2 YYEEEE. V shed 1 base and J 5 bases; nucleotides not matched to a gene: 17. CDR3 protein: CASSLSGTDKHLKYGYTF. The CDR3 region has the DNA TGTGCCAGCAGCTTGTCCGGGACAGATAAACACTTGAAATATGGCTACACCTTC.